Each of the 19 T cell receptor beta chains below was sequenced from the same sample in a study of OX40 agonist ivuxolimab in advanced cancers. Sequencing was performed with immunoSEQ multiplex PCR; in TCRdb, only in-frame clones are kept and a portion is missing. The sample shows 63,000 or so clones, roughly 83% of them seen only once. The sequenced sample was CD4+ or CD8+ T cells sorted from blood, obtained in a trial of the OX40 agonist ivuxolimab. These receptors came from an adult with an advanced solid tumor such as melanoma, head and neck, liver or kidney cancer.

The chain employs TRBV30 and TRBJ1-5; D not certain. Germline CDR1 GTSNPN, CDR2 SVGIG (reference sequence). V shed 0 bases and J shed 5 bases, with 8 bases lying between them. The CDR3 contains 13 residues. CDR3 DNA sequence: TGTGCCTGGAGTGTAATAGATCATCAGCCCCAGCATTTT. It translates to CAWSVIDHQPQHF.

The genes are TRBV6-5 and TRBJ2-1; TRBD2 aligns across 14 bases. The CDR3 has 15 residues. Per germline, CDR1 MNHEY and CDR2 SVGAGI. The V and J ends lost 6 bases and 9 bases, in that order; junction bases with no gene match: 7. The DNA for the CDR3 is TGTGCCAGCAGCCAGGGACTAGCGGGAGTATCTGAGCAGTTCTTC. Protein sequence: CASSQGLAGVSEQFF.

The gene calls are TRBV27 and TRBJ2-7, with 7 bases identical to TRBD2. The germline CDR1 and CDR2 sequences are MNHEY and SMNVEV (reference sequence). With 5 bases clipped from V and 2 bases from J, the junction kept 12 bases outside the gene matches. The CDR3 sequence is 16 residues long. The CDR3 bases are TGTGCCAGCAGTGCCCTAGGCGACCGGGGGGCCTACGAGCAGTACTTC. Protein: CASSALGDRGAYEQYF.

The chain employs TRBV7-9 and TRBJ1-6; no firm D call. Trimming took 4 bases from V and 4 from J, leaving 14 bases between them. The CDR3 loop spans 16 amino acids. CDR1 and CDR2 (germline): SEHNR, FQNEAQ (reference sequence). The CDR3 spells CASSSESGIYNSPLHF. As DNA, the CDR3 is TGTGCCAGCAGCTCAGAGTCAGGCATTTATAATTCACCCCTCCACTTT.

This clone was observed a single time. CDR3 sequence reads: CASSEADSYYGYTF. Here the CDR3 DNA reads TGTGCCAGCAGTGAAGCAGACAGTTACTATGGCTACACCTTC. The gene calls are TRBV2 and TRBJ1-2; tentatively, D is TRBD1 (5 bases). The CDR3 length is 14 residues. Trimming pared 0 bases from V and 3 bases from J, leaving 8 bases between. Per the germline V gene, CDR1 is SNHLY and CDR2 is FYNNEI.

CDR3 amino acids: CASSPTSLEQYF. CDR3 DNA sequence: TGTGCCAGCAGCCCGACCAGTCTCGAGCAGTACTTC. This chain joins TRBV28 and TRBJ2-7; no clear D gene. CDR1 is MDHEN, CDR2 SYDVKM, per germline. The CDR3 covers 12 residues. The V gene lost 6 bases and the J gene lost 6 bases, with 12 bases spanning the gap.

This chain links TRBV7-9 with TRBJ1-4, with 8 nucleotides matching TRBD1. This CDR3 is 15 amino acids long. V lost 6 bases, J lost 3 bases, and 6 bases stayed unmatched. The germline V gene encodes CDR1 SEHNR and CDR2 FQNEAQ (reference sequence). CDR3 bases: TGTGCCAGCAGGACAGGGGCCGACGCTAATGAAAAACTGTTTTTT. This translates into CASRTGADANEKLFF.

The count of this clone is one. The rearrangement uses TRBV11-2 and TRBJ1-3; unclear D gene. The CDR3 contains 18 residues. Germline V gene sequence: CDR1 SGHAT, CDR2 FQNNGV. V dropped 5 bases and J dropped 0 bases, with 20 bases sitting between them. The CDR3 sequence is CASSGRRGAYTSGNTIYF. DNA for the CDR3: TGTGCCAGCAGCGGCCGCAGAGGAGCGTACACCTCTGGAAACACCATATATTTT.

The V call is TRBV5-1, the J call TRBJ2-1; D is undetermined. Per the germline V gene, CDR1 is SGHRS and CDR2 is YFSETQ. V lost 2 bases and J 7 bases, leaving 10 bases between the germline ends. The CDR3 runs 13 residues. The CDR3 sequence is CASSFIPSNEQFF. The CDR3 DNA is TGCGCCAGCAGCTTCATACCATCGAATGAGCAGTTCTTC.

The chain joins TRBV7-2 to TRBJ1-6; D is undetermined. This CDR3 is built from 15 residues. The V gene's germline CDR1 is SGHTA and CDR2 FQGNSA. The V end lost 1 base, the J end lost 4 bases, and 8 bases lay between the germline ends. The CDR3 bases are TGTGCCAGCAGCTTAGGTGAAGCATATAATTCACCCCTCCACTTT. As protein: CASSLGEAYNSPLHF.

V usage is TRBV6-5 and J usage is TRBJ1-1; D gene ambiguous. The length of the CDR3 is 14 residues. Germline loops: CDR1 MNHEY, CDR2 SVGAGI. Trimming cost V 4 bases and J 1 base, with 10 bases left between them. CDR3 sequence (DNA): TGTGCCAGCAGTTCGCCGTGGACGAACACTGAAGCTTTCTTT. Its translation is CASSSPWTNTEAFF.

This clone appeared a few times. Likely a read error: the CDR3 ends without its conserved phenylalanine or tryptophan. The DNA is omitted, as the CDR3 cannot be located on it reliably, and the CDR3 follows TCRdb's listing. The CDR3 loop reads CATSRDRAGRQI. V gene TRBV15 combines with J gene TRBJ2-4; no check of the table's D call, TRBD2, against the DNA was made. A total of 12 residues make up the CDR3, ends included. From germline, CDR1 is LNHNV and CDR2 YYDKDF (reference sequence).

The chain has TRBV2 and TRBJ2-7, with D perhaps matching TRBD1 (6 bases). Germline CDR1 and CDR2: SNHLY and FYNNEI. The V gene lost 4 bases and the J gene lost 2 bases, with 12 bases spanning the gap. This CDR3 spans 14 amino acids. The CDR3 DNA follows: TGTGCCAGCAGTGGGGGGACAATGGCCTACGAGCAGTACTTC. Translated: CASSGGTMAYEQYF.

V and J are TRBV7-2 and TRBJ1-3; TRBD1 might be the D (6 bases). Germline V gene data show CDR1 as SGHTA and CDR2 as FQGNSA. This CDR3 contains 14 residues. V was clipped by 6 bases and J by 3 bases, with 12 bases between them. The CDR3 sequence: CASRFTGYGNTIYF. The CDR3 coding sequence is TGTGCCAGCAGGTTCACAGGGTATGGAAACACCATATATTTT. Based on the CDR3 plus reference TRBV7-2 and TRBJ1-3, the full variable domain is GAGVSQSPSNKVTEKGKDVELRCDPISGHTALYWYRQSLGQGLEFLIYFQGNSAPDKSGLPSDRFSAERTGGSVSTLTIQRTQQEDSAVYLCASRFTGYGNTIYFGEGSWLTVV.

The J gene is TRBJ1-5, the V gene TRBV5-4; 9 positions match TRBD1. This CDR3 is 15 amino acids long. Germline V gives CDR1 SGHNT, CDR2 YYREEE (reference sequence). Trimming at V came to 5 bases and at J to 1 base, leaving 4 bases not matched to a gene. The CDR3 nucleotides read TGTGCCAGCAGTTCCGGGACAGGGAGCAATCAGCCCCAGCATTTT. This translates into CASSSGTGSNQPQHF.

For the CDR3, the DNA is TGTGCCAGCAGCTTGGCTACGGGGGGCAGGCCCTACGAGCAGTACTTC. As protein: CASSLATGGRPYEQYF. The rearrangement uses TRBV5-6 and TRBJ2-7; a possible D gene is TRBD2 (7 bases). Germline CDR1 SGHDT, CDR2 YYEEEE. V lost 0 bases and J 2 bases, leaving 15 bases between the germline ends. The CDR3 runs to 16 residues.

The chain combines TRBV2 with TRBJ1-1; D call uncertain. The CDR3 loop spans 13 amino acids. Germline V gene sequence: CDR1 SNHLY, CDR2 FYNNEI. The V end was cut by 5 bases, the J end by 0 bases, with 7 bases between. DNA of the CDR3: TGTGCCAGCAGTTTTCAGGTGAACACTGAAGCTTTCTTT. Its translation: CASSFQVNTEAFF. Looking up the rest from reference TRBV2 and TRBJ1-1 gives the full variable domain: EPEVTQTPSHQVTQMGQEVILRCVPISNHLYFYWYRQILGQKVEFLVSFYNNEISEKSEIFDDQFSVERPDGSNFTLKIRSTKLEDSAMYFCASSFQVNTEAFFGQGTRLTVV.

This clone was counted a few times. The rearrangement links TRBV7-3 to TRBJ2-2; perhaps TRBD2 as D (5 bases). Trimming took 5 bases from V and 1 from J, leaving 11 bases between them. CDR1 SGHTA and CDR2 FQGTGA come from the germline V gene. The CDR3 is 15 amino acids. The CDR3 bases are TGTGCCAGCAGCCCCAGAGGGAAGAACACCGGGGAGCTGTTTTTT. Its translation: CASSPRGKNTGELFF.

This chain links TRBV7-2 with TRBJ2-5; 9 nucleotides line up with TRBD1. Near its end, the DNA agrees better with TRBJ2-7, so the J call may be wrong. Per the germline V gene, CDR1 is SGHTA and CDR2 is FQGNSA. The CDR3 consists of 15 residues. CDR3 loop: CASSPWGQGPDEQYF. For the CDR3, the DNA is TGTGCCAGCAGCCCCTGGGGACAGGGACCCGACGAGCAGTACTTC.